This T cell receptor beta chain is from a study of blood T cell repertoires in COVID-19. Some clones are missing from TCRdb's copy, which holds only in-frame ones; the method was immunoSEQ multiplex PCR. The data hold 210,000 or so clones, with roughly 85% observed a single time. V was shortened by 5 bases and J by 3 bases, with 14 bases between the two germline ends. This CDR3 spans 14 amino acids. The germline V gene encodes CDR1 SGHVS and CDR2 FQNEAQ. The sample was peripheral blood. This sequence was found in a man in his fifties or sixties with COVID-19, enrolled during active disease. The chain is built from TRBV7-8 and TRBJ2-7; TRBD2 is a possible D gene (6 bases). CDR3 loop: CASSRGTVNYEQYF. CDR3 nucleotides: TGTGCCAGCAGCCGCGGGACTGTAAACTACGAGCAGTACTTC.